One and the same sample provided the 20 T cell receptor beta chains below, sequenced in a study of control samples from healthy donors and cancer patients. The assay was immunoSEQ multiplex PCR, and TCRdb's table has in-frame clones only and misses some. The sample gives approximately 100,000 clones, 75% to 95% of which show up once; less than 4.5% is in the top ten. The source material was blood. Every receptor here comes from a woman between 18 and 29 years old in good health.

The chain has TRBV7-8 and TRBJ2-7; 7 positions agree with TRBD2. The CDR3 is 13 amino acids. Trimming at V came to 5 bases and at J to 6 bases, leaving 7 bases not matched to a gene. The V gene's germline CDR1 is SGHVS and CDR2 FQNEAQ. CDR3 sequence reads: CASSSLPGGEQYF. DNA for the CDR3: TGTGCCAGCAGCAGTCTGCCGGGGGGCGAGCAGTACTTC.

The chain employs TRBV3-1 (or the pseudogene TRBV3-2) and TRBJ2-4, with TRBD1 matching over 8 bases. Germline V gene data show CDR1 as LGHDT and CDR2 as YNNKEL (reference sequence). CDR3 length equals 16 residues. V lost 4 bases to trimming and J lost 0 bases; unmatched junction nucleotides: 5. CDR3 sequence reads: CASSLGQGLAKNIQYF. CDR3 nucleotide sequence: TGTGCCAGCAGCCTAGGACAGGGACTAGCCAAAAACATTCAGTACTTC.

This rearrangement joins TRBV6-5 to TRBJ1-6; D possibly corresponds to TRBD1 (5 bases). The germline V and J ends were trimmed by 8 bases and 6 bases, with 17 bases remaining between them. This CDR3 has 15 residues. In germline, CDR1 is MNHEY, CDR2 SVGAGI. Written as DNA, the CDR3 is TGTGCCAGCGTACGGGGGGACGCGGGTAATTCACCCCTCCACTTT. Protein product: CASVRGDAGNSPLHF.

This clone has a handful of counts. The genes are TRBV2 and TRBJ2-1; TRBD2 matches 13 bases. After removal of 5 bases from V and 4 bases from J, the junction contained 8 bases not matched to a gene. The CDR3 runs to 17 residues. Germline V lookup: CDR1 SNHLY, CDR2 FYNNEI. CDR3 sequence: CASSYSGTSGVYNEQFF. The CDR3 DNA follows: TGTGCCAGCAGTTATTCCGGGACTAGCGGGGTTTACAATGAGCAGTTCTTC.

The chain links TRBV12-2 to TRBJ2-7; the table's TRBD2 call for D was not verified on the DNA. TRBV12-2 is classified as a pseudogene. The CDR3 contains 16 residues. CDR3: CASRYRRLLAGYEQYF. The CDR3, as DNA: TGTGCAAGTCGTTATAGACGACTGCTAGCGGGGTACGAGCAGTACTTC.

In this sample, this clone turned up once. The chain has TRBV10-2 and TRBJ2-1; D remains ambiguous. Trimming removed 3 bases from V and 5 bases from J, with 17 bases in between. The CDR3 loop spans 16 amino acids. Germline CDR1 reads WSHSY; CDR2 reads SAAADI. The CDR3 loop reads CASSDPTAVVNNEQFF. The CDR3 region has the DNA TGCGCCAGCAGTGACCCGACGGCTGTCGTAAACAATGAGCAGTTCTTC.

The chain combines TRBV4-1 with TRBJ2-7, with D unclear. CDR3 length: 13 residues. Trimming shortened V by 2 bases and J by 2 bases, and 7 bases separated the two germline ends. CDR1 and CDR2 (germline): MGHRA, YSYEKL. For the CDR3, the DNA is TGCGCCAGCAGCCAAAGGTCAACCTACGAGCAGTACTTC. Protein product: CASSQRSTYEQYF.

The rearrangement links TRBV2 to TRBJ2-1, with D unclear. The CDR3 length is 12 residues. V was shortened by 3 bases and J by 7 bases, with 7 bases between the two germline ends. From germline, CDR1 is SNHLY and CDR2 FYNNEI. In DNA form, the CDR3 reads TGTGCCAGCAGTGATCATTCAAATGAGCAGTTCTTC. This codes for CASSDHSNEQFF. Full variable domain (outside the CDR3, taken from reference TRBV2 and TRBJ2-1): EPEVTQTPSHQVTQMGQEVILRCVPISNHLYFYWYRQILGQKVEFLVSFYNNEISEKSEIFDDQFSVERPDGSNFTLKIRSTKLEDSAMYFCASSDHSNEQFFGPGTRLTVL.

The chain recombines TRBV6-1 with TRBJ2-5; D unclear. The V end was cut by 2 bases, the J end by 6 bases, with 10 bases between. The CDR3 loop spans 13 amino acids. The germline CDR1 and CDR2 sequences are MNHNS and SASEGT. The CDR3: CASSEMVVQTQYF. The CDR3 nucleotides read TGTGCCAGCAGTGAAATGGTGGTCCAGACCCAGTACTTC.

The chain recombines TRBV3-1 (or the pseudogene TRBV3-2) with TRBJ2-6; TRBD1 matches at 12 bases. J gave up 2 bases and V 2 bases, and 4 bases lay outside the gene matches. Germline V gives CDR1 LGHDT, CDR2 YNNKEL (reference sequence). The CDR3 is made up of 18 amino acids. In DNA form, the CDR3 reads TGTGCCAGCAGCCAAACCGGGACAGGGGGCGCTGGGGCCAACGTCCTGACTTTC. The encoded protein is CASSQTGTGGAGANVLTF.

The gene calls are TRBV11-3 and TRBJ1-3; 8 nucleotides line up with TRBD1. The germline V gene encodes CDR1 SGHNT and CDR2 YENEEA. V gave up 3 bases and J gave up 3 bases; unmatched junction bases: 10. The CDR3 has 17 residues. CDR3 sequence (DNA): TGTGCCAGCAGCTTCAATCACGACAGGGGCTGTGGAAACACCATATATTTT. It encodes CASSFNHDRGCGNTIYF.

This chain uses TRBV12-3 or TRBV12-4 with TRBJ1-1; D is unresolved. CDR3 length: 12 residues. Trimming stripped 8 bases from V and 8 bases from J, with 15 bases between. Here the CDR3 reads CASGSKVEEAFF. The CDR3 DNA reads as TGTGCCAGCGGGTCCAAAGTCGAAGAAGCTTTCTTT.

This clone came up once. CDR3 in amino acids: CASSPVSGGADTQYF. In DNA form, the CDR3 reads TGTGCCAGCAGCCCAGTGTCGGGGGGCGCAGATACGCAGTATTTT. The chain joins TRBV11-2 to TRBJ2-3, with D perhaps TRBD2 (7 bases). V lost 5 bases, J lost 4 bases, and 16 bases lay in between. CDR3 length: 15 amino acids. Germline V gene data show CDR1 as SGHAT and CDR2 as FQNNGV.

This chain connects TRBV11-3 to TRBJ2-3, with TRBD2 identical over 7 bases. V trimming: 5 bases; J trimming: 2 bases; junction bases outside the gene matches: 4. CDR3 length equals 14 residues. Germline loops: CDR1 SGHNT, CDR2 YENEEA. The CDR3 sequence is CASSPRGITDTQYF. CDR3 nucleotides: TGTGCCAGCAGCCCGCGGGGGATCACAGATACGCAGTATTTT. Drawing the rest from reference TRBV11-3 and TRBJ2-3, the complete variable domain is EAGVVQSPRYKIIEKKQPVAFWCNPISGHNTLYWYLQNLGQGPELLIRYENEEAVDDSQLPKDRFSAERLKGVDSTLKIQPAELGDSAVYLCASSPRGITDTQYFGPGTRLTVL.

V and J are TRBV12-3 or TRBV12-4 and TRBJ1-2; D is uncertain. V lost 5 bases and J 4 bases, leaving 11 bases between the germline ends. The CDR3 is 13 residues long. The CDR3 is CASSPQVLYGYTF. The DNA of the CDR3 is TGTGCCAGCAGTCCGCAGGTCCTCTATGGCTACACCTTC.

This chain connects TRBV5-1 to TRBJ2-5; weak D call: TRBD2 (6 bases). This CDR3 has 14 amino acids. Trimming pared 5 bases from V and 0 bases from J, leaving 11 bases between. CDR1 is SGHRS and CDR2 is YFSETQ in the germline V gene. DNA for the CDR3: TGCGCCAGCAGTCATAGCGGAGACCAAGAGACCCAGTACTTC. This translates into CASSHSGDQETQYF.

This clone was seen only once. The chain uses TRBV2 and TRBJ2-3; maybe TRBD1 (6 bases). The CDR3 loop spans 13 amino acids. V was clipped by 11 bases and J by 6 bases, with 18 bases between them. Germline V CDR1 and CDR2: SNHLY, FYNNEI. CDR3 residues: CAAGETPGDTQYF. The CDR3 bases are TGTGCCGCAGGGGAAACCCCGGGGGATACGCAGTATTTT.

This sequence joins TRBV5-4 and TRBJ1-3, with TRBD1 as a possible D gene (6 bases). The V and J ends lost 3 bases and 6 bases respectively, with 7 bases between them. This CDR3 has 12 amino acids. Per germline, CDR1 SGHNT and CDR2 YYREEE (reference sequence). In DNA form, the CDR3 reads TGTGCCAGCAGCTCAGGGGTAAACACCATATATTTT. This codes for CASSSGVNTIYF.

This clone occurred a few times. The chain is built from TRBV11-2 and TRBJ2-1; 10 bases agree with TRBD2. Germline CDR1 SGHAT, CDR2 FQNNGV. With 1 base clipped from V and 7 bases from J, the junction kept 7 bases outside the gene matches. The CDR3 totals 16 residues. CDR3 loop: CASSLGVLAGNNEQFF. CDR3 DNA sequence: TGTGCCAGCAGCTTAGGCGTACTAGCGGGGAATAATGAGCAGTTCTTC.

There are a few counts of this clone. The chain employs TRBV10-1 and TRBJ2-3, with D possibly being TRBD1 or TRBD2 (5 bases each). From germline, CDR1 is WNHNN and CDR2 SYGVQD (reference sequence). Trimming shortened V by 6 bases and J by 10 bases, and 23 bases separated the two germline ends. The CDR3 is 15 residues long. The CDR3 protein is CASRDDRGKEGSQYF. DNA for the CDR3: TGCGCCAGCAGGGACGACCGGGGCAAAGAGGGATCGCAGTATTTT.